This TCR beta chain is drawn from a study of T-cell reconstitution after alpha-beta-depleted transplantation in children. Unique molecular identifiers tagged the TCRbeta library. TCRdb re-called the PCR reads with MiXCR, one entry per CDR3 protein. The data contain about 640,000 distinct CDR3 sequences, roughly 15% of them singletons. The CDR3 sequence is 16 residues long. Germline trimming cut 6 bases from V and 5 bases from J; bases unmatched to any gene: 4. The sequenced sample was PBMCs from the stem cell graft donor, obtained from the stem cell graft. The sequence was obtained from a human donor who donated a stem cell graft to a child with acute myeloid leukemia. The chain links TRBV12-3 or TRBV12-4 to TRBJ2-2, with 15 bases identical to TRBD2. The CDR3 here is CASSPGTSGGTGELFF. CDR3 DNA: TGTGCCAGCAGCCCCGGGACTAGCGGGGGGACCGGGGAGCTGTTTTTT.